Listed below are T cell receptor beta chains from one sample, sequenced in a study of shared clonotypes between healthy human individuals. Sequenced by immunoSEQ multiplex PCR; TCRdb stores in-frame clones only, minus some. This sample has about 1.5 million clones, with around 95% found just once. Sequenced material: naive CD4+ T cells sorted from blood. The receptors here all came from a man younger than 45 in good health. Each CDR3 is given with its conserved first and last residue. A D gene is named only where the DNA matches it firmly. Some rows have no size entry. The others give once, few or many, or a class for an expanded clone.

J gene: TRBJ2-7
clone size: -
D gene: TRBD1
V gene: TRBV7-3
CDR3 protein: CASSITGTGNYEQYF
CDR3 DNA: TGTGCCAGCAGTATAACCGGGACAGGGAACTACGAGCAGTACTTC

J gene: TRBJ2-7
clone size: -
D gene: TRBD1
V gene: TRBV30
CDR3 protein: CAWSTPPGQGASFRYEQYF
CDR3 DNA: TGTGCCTGGAGTACCCCTCCGGGACAGGGGGCTTCTTTTCGGTACGAGCAGTACTTC

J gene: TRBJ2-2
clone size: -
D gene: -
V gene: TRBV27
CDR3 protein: CASSFWSGTGELFF
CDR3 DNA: TGTGCCAGCAGTTTTTGGTCGGGTACCGGGGAGCTGTTTTTT

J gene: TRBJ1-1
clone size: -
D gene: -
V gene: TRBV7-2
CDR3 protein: CASSSQAGYAEAFF
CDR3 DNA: TGTGCCAGCAGCTCCCAGGCGGGGTACGCTGAAGCTTTCTTT

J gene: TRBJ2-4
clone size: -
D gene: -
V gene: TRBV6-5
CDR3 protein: CASSYSGDTTNIQYF
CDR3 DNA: TGTGCCAGCAGTTACTCCGGGGATACGACAAACATTCAGTACTTC

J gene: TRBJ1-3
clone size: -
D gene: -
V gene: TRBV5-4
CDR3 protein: CASSLGVPMGVSGNTIYF
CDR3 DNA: TGTGCCAGCAGCTTGGGAGTTCCTATGGGTGTCTCTGGAAACACCATATATTTT

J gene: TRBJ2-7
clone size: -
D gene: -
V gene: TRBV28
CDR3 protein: CASSRTYEQYF
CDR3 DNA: TGTGCCAGCAGCCGAACCTACGAGCAGTACTTC

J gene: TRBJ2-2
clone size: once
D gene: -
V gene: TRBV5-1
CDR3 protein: CASSLLAGPGELFF
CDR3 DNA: TGCGCCAGCAGCTTGCTGGCAGGGCCCGGGGAGCTGTTTTTT

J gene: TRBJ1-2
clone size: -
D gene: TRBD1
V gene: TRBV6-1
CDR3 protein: CASSRTGEYGYTF
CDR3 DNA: TGTGCCAGCAGTAGGACAGGGGAATATGGCTACACCTTC

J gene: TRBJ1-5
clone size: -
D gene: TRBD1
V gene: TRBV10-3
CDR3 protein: CAISELLPGQGLMGNQPQHF
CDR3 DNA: TGTGCCATCAGTGAGTTACTGCCGGGACAGGGTCTTATGGGCAATCAGCCCCAGCATTTT

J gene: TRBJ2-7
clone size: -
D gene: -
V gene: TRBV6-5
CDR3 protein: CASSNNPRGGYEQYF
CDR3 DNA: TGTGCCAGCAGCAATAACCCCAGGGGAGGTTACGAGCAGTACTTC

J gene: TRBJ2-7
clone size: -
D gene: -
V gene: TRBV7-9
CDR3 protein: CASSLVTGPSYEQYF
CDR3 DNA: TGTGCCAGCAGCTTAGTAACAGGGCCGTCCTACGAGCAGTACTTC

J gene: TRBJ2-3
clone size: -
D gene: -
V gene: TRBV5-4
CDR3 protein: CASSLRQSDTQYF
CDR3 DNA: TGTGCCAGCAGCTTGCGGCAGTCAGATACGCAGTATTTT

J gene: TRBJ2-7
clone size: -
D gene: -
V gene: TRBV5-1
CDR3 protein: CASSLGGTRGAPSYEQYF
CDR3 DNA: TGCGCCAGCAGCTTGGGAGGTACCCGGGGGGCGCCCTCCTACGAGCAGTACTTC

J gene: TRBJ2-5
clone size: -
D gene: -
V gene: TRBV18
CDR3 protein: CASSFLVGGLETQYF
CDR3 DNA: TGTGCCAGCTCATTCCTCGTTGGAGGGCTAGAGACCCAGTACTTC

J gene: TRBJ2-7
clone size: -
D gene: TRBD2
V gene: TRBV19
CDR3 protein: CASRGLAAYEQYF
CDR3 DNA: TGTGCCAGTAGAGGACTAGCGGCCTACGAGCAGTACTTC

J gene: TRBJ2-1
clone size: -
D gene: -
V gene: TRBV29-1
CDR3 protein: CSVPREKRTGESSYNEQFF
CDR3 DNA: TGCAGCGTCCCTAGAGAAAAACGGACGGGGGAGAGCTCCTACAATGAGCAGTTCTTC

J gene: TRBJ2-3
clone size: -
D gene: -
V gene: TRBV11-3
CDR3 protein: CASSRGGGSNTQYF
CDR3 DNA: TGTGCCAGCAGCCGAGGTGGGGGCTCGAATACGCAGTATTTT

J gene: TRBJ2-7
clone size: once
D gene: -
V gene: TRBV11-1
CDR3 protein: CASSMRTYEQYF
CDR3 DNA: TGTGCCAGCAGCATGAGAACCTACGAGCAGTACTTC

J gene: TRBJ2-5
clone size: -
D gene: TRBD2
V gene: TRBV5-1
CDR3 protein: CASSPGASGSVSQETQYF
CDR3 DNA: TGCGCCAGCAGCCCTGGGGCTAGCGGGAGTGTTTCCCAAGAGACCCAGTACTTC

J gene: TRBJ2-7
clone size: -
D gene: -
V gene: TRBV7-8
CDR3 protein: CASSPTWTSTYEQYF
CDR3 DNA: TGTGCCAGCAGCCCGACTTGGACATCTACCTACGAGCAGTACTTC

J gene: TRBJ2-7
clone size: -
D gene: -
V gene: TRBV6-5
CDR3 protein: CASSYGGAEIGEQYF
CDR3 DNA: TGTGCCAGCAGTTACGGCGGGGCAGAGATTGGGGAGCAGTACTTC

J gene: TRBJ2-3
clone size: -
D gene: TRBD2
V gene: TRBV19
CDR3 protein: CASRDLAGPGDTQYF
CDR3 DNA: TGTGCCAGTAGGGATCTAGCGGGACCGGGAGATACGCAGTATTTT

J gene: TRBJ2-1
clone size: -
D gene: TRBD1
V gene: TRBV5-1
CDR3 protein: CATRPGQGNTEQFF
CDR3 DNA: TGCGCCACCCGACCGGGACAGGGTAACACTGAGCAGTTCTTC

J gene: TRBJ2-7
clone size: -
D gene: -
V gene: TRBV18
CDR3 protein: CASSQNQGPAYEQYF
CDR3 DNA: TGTGCCAGCTCACAGAACCAGGGTCCTGCCTACGAGCAGTACTTC

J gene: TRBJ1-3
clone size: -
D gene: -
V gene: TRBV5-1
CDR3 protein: CASSLGTVALQNTIYF
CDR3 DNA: TGCGCCAGCAGCTTGGGGACGGTCGCTCTGCAAAACACCATATATTTT

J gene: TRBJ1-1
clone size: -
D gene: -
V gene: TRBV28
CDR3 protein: CASSLEIGGSNTEAFF
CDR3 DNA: TGTGCCAGCAGTTTGGAAATCGGGGGGTCGAACACTGAAGCTTTCTTT

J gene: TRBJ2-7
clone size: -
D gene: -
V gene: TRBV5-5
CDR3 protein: CASSLDERRGHEQYF
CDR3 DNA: TGTGCCAGCAGCTTGGATGAGCGGAGGGGCCACGAGCAGTACTTC

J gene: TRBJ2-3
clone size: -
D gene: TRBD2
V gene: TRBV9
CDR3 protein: CASSVGASGGTDTQYF
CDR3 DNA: TGTGCCAGCAGCGTAGGGGCTAGCGGGGGCACAGATACGCAGTATTTT

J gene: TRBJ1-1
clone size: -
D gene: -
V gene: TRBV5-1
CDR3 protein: CASSLGDGNTEAFF
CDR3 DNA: TGCGCCAGCAGCTTGGGAGATGGGAACACTGAAGCTTTCTTT

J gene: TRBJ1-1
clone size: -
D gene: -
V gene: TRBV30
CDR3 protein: CAWSPFGARKESLDTEAFF
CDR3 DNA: TGTGCCTGGAGTCCTTTTGGGGCCAGGAAAGAAAGTCTGGACACTGAAGCTTTCTTT

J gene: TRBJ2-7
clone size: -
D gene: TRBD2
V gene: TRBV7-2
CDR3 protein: CASSSSPWAGVRFSYEQYF
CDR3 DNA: TGTGCCAGCAGCTCCTCCCCTTGGGCGGGAGTAAGATTTTCCTACGAGCAGTACTTC

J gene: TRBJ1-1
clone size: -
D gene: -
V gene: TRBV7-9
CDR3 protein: CASSPTGNTEAFF
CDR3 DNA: TGTGCCAGCAGCCCTACAGGGAACACTGAAGCTTTCTTT

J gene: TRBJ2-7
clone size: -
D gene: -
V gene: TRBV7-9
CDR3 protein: CASSLAGVDYEQYF
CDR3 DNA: TGTGCCAGCAGCTTAGCAGGGGTTGACTACGAGCAGTACTTC

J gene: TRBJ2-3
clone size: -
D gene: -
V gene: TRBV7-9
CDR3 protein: CASASVTDTQYF
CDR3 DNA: TGTGCCAGCGCATCCGTGACAGATACGCAGTATTTT

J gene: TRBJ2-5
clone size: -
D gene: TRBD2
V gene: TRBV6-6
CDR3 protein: CASTRTSGGETQYF
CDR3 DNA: TGTGCCAGCACCAGGACTAGCGGGGGGGAGACCCAGTACTTC

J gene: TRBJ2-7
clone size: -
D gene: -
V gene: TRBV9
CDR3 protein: CASSSQAASYEQYF
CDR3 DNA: TGTGCCAGCTCAAGCCAGGCAGCCTCCTACGAGCAGTACTTC

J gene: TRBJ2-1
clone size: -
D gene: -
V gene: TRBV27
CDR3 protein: CASSSSPWSYNEQFF
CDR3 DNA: TGTGCCAGCAGCTCATCTCCGTGGTCTTACAATGAGCAGTTCTTC

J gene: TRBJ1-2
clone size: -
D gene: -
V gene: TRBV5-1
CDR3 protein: CASSFLQGDYGYTF
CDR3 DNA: TGCGCCAGCAGCTTCCTACAGGGTGACTATGGCTACACCTTC

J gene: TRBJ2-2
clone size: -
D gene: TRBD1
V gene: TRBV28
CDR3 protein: CASIGGSFSGELFF
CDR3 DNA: TGTGCCAGCATAGGGGGCAGTTTTTCCGGGGAGCTGTTTTTT

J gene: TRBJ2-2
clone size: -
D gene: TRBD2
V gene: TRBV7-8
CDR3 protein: CASSSRGLASSEPNTGELFF
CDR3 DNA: TGTGCCAGCAGCTCACGGGGACTAGCGAGCTCCGAGCCAAACACCGGGGAGCTGTTTTTT

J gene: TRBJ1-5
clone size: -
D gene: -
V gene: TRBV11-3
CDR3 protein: CASSLQGSPSSNQPQHF
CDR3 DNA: TGTGCCAGCAGCTTACAGGGCAGCCCCTCTAGCAATCAGCCCCAGCATTTT

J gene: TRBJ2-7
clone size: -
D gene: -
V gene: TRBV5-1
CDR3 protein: CASSLANRAPYEQYF
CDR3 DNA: TGCGCCAGCAGCTTGGCCAACAGGGCTCCCTACGAGCAGTACTTC